This T cell receptor beta chain was captured by sequencing in a study of brain T cells in children with intractable seizures. General study findings and limits: Viral specificity was inferred only from CDR3 similarity; HCMV serostatus was unknown.

Note on this clone: The antigen is not known.

Here immunoSEQ multiplex PCR was the method, and the copy in TCRdb shows in-frame clones only, minus some. Of 110,000 or so clones listed, approximately 94% are singletons. The CDR3 extends over 15 amino acids. Trimming left V 0 bases short and J 7 bases short, with 16 bases between. CDR1 is MNHEY and CDR2 is SVGAGI in the germline V gene. Sequencing used peripheral blood, obtained at surgery. The chain has TRBV6-5 and TRBJ2-7, with D perhaps matching TRBD2 (5 bases). The clonotype was recovered from a boy under two years old with hemimegalencephaly and intractable seizures. CDR3 in DNA: TGTGCCAGCAGTTACTCGGTGTCTCTAGCTTGGGAGCAGTACTTC. This translates into CASSYSVSLAWEQYF.